This T cell receptor beta chain is from a study of cytomegalovirus exposure and HLA in healthy donors. This PCR relied on a set of 60 Vbeta primers and 13 Jbeta primers. Here immunoSEQ multiplex PCR was the method, and the copy in TCRdb shows in-frame clones only, minus some. The sample holds 75,000 to 95,000 clones, around 80% seen once. Germline values: CDR1 MDHEN, CDR2 SYDVKM. Losses at the gene ends were 6 bases for V and 1 base for J; bases not matched to a gene: 10. The CDR3 contains 16 residues. The V call is TRBV28, the J call TRBJ2-7; 9 nucleotides align to TRBD1. Sequencing was done on a sample of PBMCs. This TCR came from a male donor in good health and CMV-seropositive. The CDR3 protein is CASSIVRGQGSYEQYF. In DNA form, the CDR3 reads TGTGCCAGCAGCATCGTTAGGGGACAGGGTTCCTACGAGCAGTACTTC.